This T cell receptor beta chain appears in the sequencing data of a study of beta chain features in type 1 diabetes. This CDR3 has 13 residues. Germline CDR1 is SQVTM and CDR2 is ANQGSEA. Expressed TCRB transcripts were sequenced because the isolated RNA had all been reverse transcribed beforehand. Here immunoSEQ multiplex PCR was the method, and the copy in TCRdb shows in-frame clones only, minus some. Of some 500,000 clones in the sample, around 10% were seen once. Study observations and caveats: Researchers report that Type 1 diabetes patients had moderately but significantly shorter TCRB CDR3s across all four CD4+ subsets. Naive, central memory and Treg TCRB repertoires appeared more alike in patients than in healthy donors.

This clone was counted a few times. The antigen remains unidentified. Via CD45RO/CCR7/CD25/CD127/CD95/CD27, cells of the CD4+ naive, central memory, regulatory and stem cell-like memory subsets were sorted. The sequence came from a woman aged 18-30 years in good health. Sequenced input: naive CD4+ T cells from blood. The chain joins TRBV29-1 to TRBJ2-5; 9 bases fit TRBD2. Near its end, the DNA agrees better with TRBJ2-7, so the J call may be wrong. The CDR3 reads CSGGLAGSYEQYF. Here the CDR3 DNA reads TGCAGCGGAGGGCTAGCGGGATCCTACGAGCAGTACTTC.